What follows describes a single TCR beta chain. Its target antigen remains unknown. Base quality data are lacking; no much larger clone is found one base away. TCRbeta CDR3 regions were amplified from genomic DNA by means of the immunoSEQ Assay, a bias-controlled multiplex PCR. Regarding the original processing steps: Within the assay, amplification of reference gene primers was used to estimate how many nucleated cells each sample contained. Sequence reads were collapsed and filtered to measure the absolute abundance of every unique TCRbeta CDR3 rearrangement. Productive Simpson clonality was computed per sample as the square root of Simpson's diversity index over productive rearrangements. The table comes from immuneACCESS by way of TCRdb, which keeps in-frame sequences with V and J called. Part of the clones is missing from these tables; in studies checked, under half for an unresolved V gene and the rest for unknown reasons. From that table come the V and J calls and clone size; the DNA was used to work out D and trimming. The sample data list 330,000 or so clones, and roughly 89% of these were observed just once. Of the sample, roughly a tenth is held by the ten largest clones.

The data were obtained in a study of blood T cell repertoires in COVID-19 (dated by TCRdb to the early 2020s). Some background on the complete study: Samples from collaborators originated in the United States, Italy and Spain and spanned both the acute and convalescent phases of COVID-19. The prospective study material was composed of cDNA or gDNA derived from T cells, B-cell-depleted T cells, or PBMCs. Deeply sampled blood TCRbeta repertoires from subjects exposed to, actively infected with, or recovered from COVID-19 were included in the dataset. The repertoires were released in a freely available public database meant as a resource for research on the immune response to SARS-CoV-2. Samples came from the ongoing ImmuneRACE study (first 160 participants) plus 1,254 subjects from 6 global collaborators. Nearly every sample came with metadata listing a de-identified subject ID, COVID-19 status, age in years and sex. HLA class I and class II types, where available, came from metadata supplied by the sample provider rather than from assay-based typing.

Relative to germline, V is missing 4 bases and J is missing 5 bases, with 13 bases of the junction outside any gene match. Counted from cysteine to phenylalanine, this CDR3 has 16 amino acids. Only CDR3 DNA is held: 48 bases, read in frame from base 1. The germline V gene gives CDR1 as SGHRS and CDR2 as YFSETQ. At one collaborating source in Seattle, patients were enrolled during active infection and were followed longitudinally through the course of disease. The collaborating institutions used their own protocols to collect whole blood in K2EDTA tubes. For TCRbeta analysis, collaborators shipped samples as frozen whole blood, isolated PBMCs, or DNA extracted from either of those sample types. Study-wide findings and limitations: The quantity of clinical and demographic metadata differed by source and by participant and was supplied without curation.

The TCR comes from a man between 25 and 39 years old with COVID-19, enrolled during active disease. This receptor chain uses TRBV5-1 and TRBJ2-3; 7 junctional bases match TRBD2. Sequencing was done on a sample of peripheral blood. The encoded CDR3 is CASSSIAGAAGDTQYF. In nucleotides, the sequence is TGCGCCAGCAGCAGTATAGCGGGCGCGGCTGGAGATACGCAGTATTTT. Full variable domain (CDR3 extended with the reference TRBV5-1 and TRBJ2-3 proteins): KAGVTQTPRYLIKTRGQQVTLSCSPISGHRSVSWYQQTPGQGLQFLFEYFSETQRNKGNFPGRFSGRQFSNSRSEMNVSTLELGDSALYLCASSSIAGAAGDTQYFGPGTRLTVL.